This T cell receptor (beta chain) stems from a study of shared clonotypes between healthy human individuals. This table comes from immunoSEQ multiplex PCR, and its TCRdb copy is limited to in-frame clones, with some not included. The table includes about 1 million clones, around 74% detected once. The sample consisted of memory CD4+ T cells sorted from blood. Subset here: CD45RA-negative fraction. The TCR sequence derives from a young man in good health.

CDR3 loop: CASTLHSGGAYEQYF. Here the CDR3 DNA reads TGTGCCAGCACCCTCCACAGCGGGGGAGCCTACGAGCAGTACTTC. The chain links TRBV7-2 to TRBJ2-7; TRBD2 agrees at 8 bases. V shed 7 bases and J 2 bases; nucleotides not matched to a gene: 10. The CDR3 is made up of 15 amino acids. CDR1 is SGHTA, CDR2 FQGNSA, per germline. Full variable domain (outside the CDR3, taken from reference TRBV7-2 and TRBJ2-7): GAGVSQSPSNKVTEKGKDVELRCDPISGHTALYWYRQSLGQGLEFLIYFQGNSAPDKSGLPSDRFSAERTGGSVSTLTIQRTQQEDSAVYLCASTLHSGGAYEQYFGPGTRLTVT.